A selection of T cell receptor beta chains follows, all from one sample in a study of regulatory T cells in long-lasting Graves disease. TCRdb ran MiXCR on the multiplex PCR reads and lists one entry per CDR3 protein. Of about 450,000 distinct CDR3 sequences listed, about 16% are singletons. The data were also submitted as part of a second study, on T cells in Graves' hyperthyroidism and ophthalmopathy.

The sequenced sample was peripheral blood mononuclear cells (PBMCs), obtained at new diagnosis, from a patient treated with antithyroid drugs. These receptors were taken from a woman younger than 45 with Graves disease. The CDR3 runs from the conserved cysteine through the conserved F or W. The D gene is left open where the match is weak. Size tells how often a clone was seen (once, few, many) or the class of an expanded clone, and some rows leave it out.

>TRBV3-1|-|TRBJ1-6|many
CASSLEGILPLHF
TGTGCCAGCAGCCTAGAAGGGATCCTACCCCTCCACTTT
>TRBV2|TRBD1|TRBJ2-1|-
CASRPGQGFNEQFF
TGTGCCAGCAGGCCGGGACAGGGGTTCAATGAGCAGTTCTTC
>TRBV18|TRBD2|TRBJ2-7|many
CASSPSGTSGSYEQYF
TGTGCCAGCTCACCCTCGGGGACTAGCGGTTCCTACGAGCAGTACTTC
>TRBV18|TRBD1|TRBJ2-7|many
CASSPRQGPTYEQYF
TGTGCCAGCTCACCGAGACAGGGTCCTACCTACGAGCAGTACTTC
>TRBV7-9|-|TRBJ2-5|many
CASITSHQQYQETQYF
TGTGCCAGCATCACCTCCCACCAGCAGTACCAAGAGACCCAGTACTTC
>TRBV19|TRBD1|TRBJ1-5|many
CASTQGTGNQPQHF
TGTGCCAGTACCCAGGGGACAGGGAATCAGCCCCAGCATTTT
>TRBV29-1|-|TRBJ2-7|many
CSVGREGYEQYF
TGCAGCGTTGGCAGGGAAGGTTACGAGCAGTACTTC
>TRBV18|-|TRBJ1-3|many
CASSPLPTVQSSGNTIYF
TGTGCCAGCTCACCCCTCCCAACAGTCCAGAGCTCTGGAAACACCATATATTTT
>TRBV15|TRBD1|TRBJ1-4|-
CATSGDRGEWEKLFF
TGTGCCACCAGCGGAGACAGGGGAGAATGGGAAAAACTGTTTTTT
>TRBV12-3/TRBV12-4|-|TRBJ2-1|few
CASSFGRRVDEQFF
TGTGCCAGCAGTTTCGGGCGGAGAGTTGATGAGCAGTTCTTC
>TRBV2|TRBD2|TRBJ2-1|many
CASSEGFGGGNYNEQFF
TGTGCCAGCAGTGAAGGATTTGGGGGAGGGAACTACAATGAGCAGTTCTTC
>TRBV7-8|TRBD1|TRBJ1-6|many
CASSPYRGSNSPLHF
TGTGCCAGCAGCCCATACAGGGGTAGCAATTCACCCCTCCACTTT
>TRBV5-6|-|TRBJ1-1|-
CASTTGNSHTEAFF
TGTGCCAGCACCACGGGTAATTCTCACACTGAAGCTTTCTTT
>TRBV5-4|-|TRBJ2-2|few
CASSRIPSNTGELFF
TGTGCCAGCAGCCGGATCCCTAGCAACACCGGGGAGCTGTTTTTT
>TRBV6-2/TRBV6-3|-|TRBJ2-3|few
CASSAPPPAADTQYF
TGTGCCAGCAGCGCCCCTCCCCCGGCCGCGGATACGCAGTATTTT
>TRBV2|-|TRBJ1-5|many
CASSDKAGIREPQHF
TGTGCCAGCAGTGACAAGGCGGGGATCCGGGAGCCCCAGCATTTT
>TRBV15|-|TRBJ1-1|many
CATSRDGVNTEAFF
TGTGCCACCAGCAGAGATGGGGTAAACACTGAAGCTTTCTTT
>TRBV27|-|TRBJ1-1|-
CASSFEGLGEAFF
TGTGCCAGCAGTTTCGAGGGGTTAGGTGAAGCTTTCTTT
>TRBV3-1|-|TRBJ2-4|many
CASSQETFLAKNIQYF
TGTGCCAGCAGCCAAGAGACATTCCTAGCCAAAAACATTCAGTACTTC
>TRBV3-1|-|TRBJ2-2|many
CASSPVRNTGELFF
TGTGCCAGCAGCCCTGTGAGGAACACCGGGGAGCTGTTTTTT
>TRBV18|-|TRBJ2-5|many
CASSPFIDSETQYF
TGTGCCAGCTCACCATTCATCGACTCCGAGACCCAGTACTTC
>TRBV10-3|-|TRBJ2-2|-
CAIRTSGELFF
TGTGCCATCAGGACATCCGGGGAGCTGTTTTTT
>TRBV18|-|TRBJ1-1|many
CASSGVDTSTEAFF
TGTGCCAGCTCAGGGGTTGACACGAGCACTGAAGCTTTCTTT
>TRBV4-1|-|TRBJ2-3|few
CASSQDVPGNADTQYF
TGCGCCAGCAGCCAAGATGTTCCAGGGAACGCAGATACGCAGTATTTT
>TRBV6-1|TRBD2|TRBJ2-7|many
CASRPWTSGHYEQYF
TGTGCCAGCAGACCATGGACTAGCGGCCACTACGAGCAGTACTTC
>TRBV29-1|-|TRBJ1-1|many
CSVGDLNTEAFF
TGCAGCGTTGGGGACCTGAACACTGAAGCTTTCTTT
>TRBV24-1|TRBD1|TRBJ2-5|many
CATSDSADRGLGETQYF
TGTGCCACCAGTGATTCCGCGGACAGGGGACTCGGTGAGACCCAGTACTTC
>TRBV7-8|TRBD1|TRBJ2-5|many
CASSPRPLRGSQETQYF
TGTGCCAGCTCCCCCCGCCCCCTCAGGGGGAGCCAAGAGACCCAGTACTTC
>TRBV9|-|TRBJ2-2|-
CASTGRGGGELFF
TGTGCCAGCACGGGTAGGGGCGGCGGGGAGCTGTTTTTT
>TRBV29-1|-|TRBJ2-7|many
CSVVGQAGLYEQYF
TGCAGCGTTGTAGGGCAGGCTGGGCTTTACGAGCAGTACTTC
>TRBV6-5|-|TRBJ2-7|many
CASSYSRGISYEQYF
TGTGCCAGCAGTTACTCGCGAGGGATCTCCTACGAGCAGTACTTC
>TRBV27|TRBD2|TRBJ2-7|many
CASSSLTGLYEQYF
TGTGCCAGCAGTTCTCTAACGGGACTATACGAGCAGTACTTC
>TRBV2|TRBD1|TRBJ2-7|-
CASSSGDRGTTSYEQYF
TGTGCCAGCAGTTCCGGGGACAGGGGGACTACCTCCTACGAGCAGTACTTC
>TRBV27|-|TRBJ1-2|-
CASSLSTEHYGYTF
TGTGCCAGCAGTCTTTCGACAGAACACTATGGCTACACCTTC
>TRBV6-1|-|TRBJ2-6|-
CAISESIRTASGANVLTF
TGTGCCATCAGTGAGTCGATTAGGACAGCTTCTGGGGCCAACGTCCTGACTTTC
>TRBV7-9|-|TRBJ2-1|few
CASSPPASHQNEQFF
TGTGCCAGCAGCCCCCCGGCTAGCCACCAGAATGAGCAGTTCTTC
>TRBV5-1|TRBD1|TRBJ1-4|many
CASRSTGGTGELFF
TGCGCCAGCAGATCTACAGGGGGGACTGGGGAACTGTTTTTT
>TRBV11-2|TRBD2|TRBJ2-1|once
CASSWSGRGTYNEQFF
TGTGCCAGCAGCTGGAGCGGGAGGGGGACCTACAATGAGCAGTTCTTC
>TRBV4-1|-|TRBJ1-1|-
CASSQVDPRTEAFF
TGCGCCAGCAGCCAAGTGGACCCGAGGACTGAAGCTTTCTTT
>TRBV14|-|TRBJ2-3|-
CASSQDPSRDTQYF
TGTGCCAGCAGCCAAGATCCTAGCCGAGATACGCAGTATTTT
>TRBV20-1|-|TRBJ1-5|-
CSAFGVNQPQHF
TGCAGTGCTTTTGGGGTTAATCAGCCCCAGCATTTT
>TRBV5-1|-|TRBJ2-7|many
CASSLYLPYEQYF
TGCGCCAGCAGCTTGTATTTACCGTACGAGCAGTACTTC
>TRBV6-5|-|TRBJ1-5|-
CASSYHTPNQPQHF
TGTGCCAGCAGTTACCATACGCCGAATCAGCCCCAGCATTTT
>TRBV29-1|TRBD2|TRBJ2-7|many
CSVGSAGAYEQYF
TGCAGCGTTGGTAGCGCGGGGGCCTACGAGCAGTACTTC
>TRBV28|-|TRBJ2-7|many
CASSSPKNNYEQYF
TGTGCCAGCAGTTCACCAAAGAACAACTACGAGCAGTACTTC
>TRBV5-1|-|TRBJ2-1|many
CASSLEQREQFF
TGCGCCAGCAGCTTGGAGCAGCGTGAACAGTTCTTC
>TRBV7-2|-|TRBJ1-2|many
CASSRDNGINYGYTF
TGTGCCAGCAGCCGCGATAACGGAATTAACTATGGCTACACCTTC
>TRBV24-1|-|TRBJ2-3|-
CATSDYDRWMTTNTQYF
TGTGCCACCAGTGATTACGACAGGTGGATGACCACAAATACGCAGTATTTT
>TRBV29-1|-|TRBJ1-2|many
CSADSNYGYTF
TGCAGCGCCGACAGCAACTATGGCTACACCTTC